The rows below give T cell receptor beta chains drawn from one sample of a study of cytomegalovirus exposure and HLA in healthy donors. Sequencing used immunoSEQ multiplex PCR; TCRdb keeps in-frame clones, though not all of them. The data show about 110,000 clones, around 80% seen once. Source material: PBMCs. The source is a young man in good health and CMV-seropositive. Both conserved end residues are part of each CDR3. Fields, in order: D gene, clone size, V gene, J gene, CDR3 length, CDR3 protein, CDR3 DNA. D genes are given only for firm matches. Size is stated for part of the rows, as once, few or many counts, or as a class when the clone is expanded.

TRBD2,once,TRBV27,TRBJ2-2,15,CASRGTSGYTGELFF,TGTGCCAGCAGGGGGACTAGCGGTTACACCGGGGAGCTGTTTTTT
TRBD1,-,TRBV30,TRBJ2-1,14,CAWSVGQGINEQFF,TGTGCCTGGAGTGTAGGACAGGGGATCAATGAGCAGTTCTTC
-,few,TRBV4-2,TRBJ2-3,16,CASSQPDVGGTDTQYF,TGTGCCAGCAGCCAGCCCGATGTAGGGGGTACAGATACGCAGTATTTT
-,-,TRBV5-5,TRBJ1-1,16,CASSSQGARWNTEAFF,TGTGCCAGCAGCTCCCAAGGGGCGAGGTGGAACACTGAAGCTTTCTTT
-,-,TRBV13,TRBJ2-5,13,CASSLALAETQYF,TGTGCCAGCAGCTTAGCCCTAGCGGAGACCCAGTACTTC
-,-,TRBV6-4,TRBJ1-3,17,CASSDLQGKESGNTIYF,TGTGCCAGCAGTGACCTACAGGGTAAGGAGTCCGGAAACACCATATATTTT
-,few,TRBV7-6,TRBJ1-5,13,CASSLDPRSAQHF,TGTGCCAGCAGCTTAGACCCGCGGTCGGCCCAGCATTTT
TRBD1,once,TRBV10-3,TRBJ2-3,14,CAISLDRDTDTQYF,TGTGCCATCAGCTTGGACAGGGACACAGATACGCAGTATTTT
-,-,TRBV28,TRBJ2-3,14,CASSLTRSTDTQYF,TGTGCCAGCAGTTTAACGCGTAGCACAGATACGCAGTATTTT
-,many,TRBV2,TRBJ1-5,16,CASSEQGARSNQPQHF,TGTGCCAGCAGTGAACAAGGGGCAAGGAGCAATCAGCCCCAGCATTTT
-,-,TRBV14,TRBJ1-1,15,CASSQETGRNTEAFF,TGTGCCAGCAGCCAAGAAACAGGCCGGAACACTGAAGCTTTCTTT
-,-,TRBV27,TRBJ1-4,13,CASGGGVNEKLFF,TGTGCCAGCGGGGGCGGCGTTAATGAAAAACTGTTTTTT
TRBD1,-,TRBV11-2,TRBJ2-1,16,CASSLGDRGRLHEQFF,TGTGCCAGCAGCTTAGGGGACAGGGGAAGATTACATGAGCAGTTCTTC
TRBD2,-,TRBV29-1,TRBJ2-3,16,CSVGFGGGGRTDTQYF,TGCAGCGTCGGATTCGGTGGCGGGGGTCGGACAGATACGCAGTATTTT
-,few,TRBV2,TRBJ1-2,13,CASSVSGYNGYTF,TGTGCCAGCAGTGTCTCAGGGTATAATGGCTACACCTTC
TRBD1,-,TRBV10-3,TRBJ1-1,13,CAISEGDRVKAFF,TGTGCCATCAGTGAGGGGGACAGGGTTAAGGCTTTCTTT
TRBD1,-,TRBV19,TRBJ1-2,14,CASSWQGDNYGYTF,TGTGCCAGTAGTTGGCAGGGGGATAACTATGGCTACACCTTC
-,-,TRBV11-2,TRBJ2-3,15,CASSLLIRGADTQYF,TGTGCCAGCAGCTTATTGATCAGGGGGGCAGATACGCAGTATTTT
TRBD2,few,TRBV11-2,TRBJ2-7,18,CASSSPRGRGGYLYEQYF,TGTGCCAGCAGCTCGCCAAGAGGGCGGGGGGGCTACCTATACGAGCAGTACTTC
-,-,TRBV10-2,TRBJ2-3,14,CASSDTRGTDTQYF,TGCGCCAGCAGTGACACTAGAGGCACAGATACGCAGTATTTT
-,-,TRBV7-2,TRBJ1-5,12,CASSGSNQPQHF,TGTGCCAGCTCGGGGAGCAATCAGCCCCAGCATTTT
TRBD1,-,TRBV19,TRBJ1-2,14,CASSMDRVAHGYTF,TGTGCCAGTAGTATGGACAGGGTAGCTCATGGCTACACCTTC